These 13 T cell receptor beta chains were all obtained from the same sample, sequenced in a study of T cells in Graves' hyperthyroidism and ophthalmopathy. Amplification targeted TCR beta CDR3 regions from RNA transcripts. The HTBI primer set served for first-round RT-PCR of the TCR CDR3. TCRdb re-analysed the multiplex PCR reads in MiXCR, keeping a single row per CDR3 protein. This table has 660,000 or so distinct CDR3 sequences, just under 45% appearing once. The sequenced material came from peripheral blood or thyroid tissue (not recorded which). The receptor set was obtained from an adult man with Graves' disease, either hyperthyroidism or ophthalmopathy (not recorded which).

This chain joins TRBV24-1 and TRBJ2-5, with D perhaps TRBD1 (5 bases). V lost 2 bases, J lost 1 base, and 13 bases lay in between. The CDR3 extends over 16 amino acids. Germline CDR1 KGHDR, CDR2 SFDVKD. Written as DNA, the CDR3 is TGTGCCACCAGTGATTCCACAGGATCCCCCCAAGAGACCCAGTACTTC. Its protein product is CATSDSTGSPQETQYF.

The sample holds a few counts of this clonotype. The CDR3 DNA reads as TGCGCCAGCAGTGAGACAGGGGGCTGGGGGACTGAAGCTTTCTTT. Its translation is CASSETGGWGTEAFF. The chain has TRBV10-2 and TRBJ1-1; 9 nucleotides match TRBD1. The CDR3 has 15 residues. From germline, CDR1 is WSHSY and CDR2 SAAADI. V lost 2 bases to trimming and J lost 5 bases; unmatched junction nucleotides: 6.

This chain joins TRBV2 and TRBJ1-4, with 8 positions matching TRBD1. The length of the CDR3 is 14 residues. The V and J ends lost 8 bases and 5 bases, in that order; junction bases with no gene match: 7. Germline CDR1 SNHLY, CDR2 FYNNEI. CDR3 region: CASGRQGWNEKLFF. The CDR3 DNA reads TGTGCCAGCGGCCGACAGGGGTGGAATGAAAAACTGTTTTTT.

This sequence joins TRBV5-1 and TRBJ1-2; possible D gene TRBD1, 5 bases. Germline assignment: CDR1 SGHRS and CDR2 YFSETQ. Trimming took 0 bases from V and 3 from J, leaving 9 bases between them. This CDR3 contains 14 residues. DNA for the CDR3: TGCGCCAGCAGCTTGGCCTCCAGGGACTATGGCTACACCTTC. Protein product: CASSLASRDYGYTF.

This clonotype has more than one count but fewer than ten. In DNA form, the CDR3 reads TGTGCCAGCAGCTTAGAGCGGGGTCTCCGCAATTCACCCCTCCACTTT. As protein: CASSLERGLRNSPLHF. The chain employs TRBV7-8 and TRBJ1-6, with unresolved D. CDR1 is SGHVS, CDR2 FQNEAQ, per germline. The V and J ends lost 1 base and 7 bases respectively, with 14 bases between them. The CDR3 is 16 residues long.

This chain joins TRBV2 and TRBJ1-6; possible D gene TRBD1, 6 bases. The germline V gene has CDR1 SNHLY and CDR2 FYNNEI. The V gene lost 6 bases and the J gene lost 6 bases, with 18 bases spanning the gap. The length of the CDR3 is 16 residues. The CDR3, as DNA: TGTGCCAGCAGCGTCCGACGGGACACGCCTAATTCACCCCTCCACTTT. Encoded protein: CASSVRRDTPNSPLHF.

This clonotype has a handful of counts. The rearrangement joins TRBV9 to TRBJ2-7; D is perhaps TRBD1 (6 bases). Between the trimmed V and J ends, which lost 3 bases and 1 base, there was a span of 14 bases. Germline V gives CDR1 SGDLS, CDR2 YYNGEE. The CDR3 length is 15 residues. As DNA, the CDR3 is TGTGCCAGCAGCGCAGATACAGGGTGGTCCTACGAGCAGTACTTC. Its protein is CASSADTGWSYEQYF.

This clonotype was seen a few times. The rearrangement joins TRBV20-1 to TRBJ1-5; no clear D gene. In germline, CDR1 is DFQATT, CDR2 SNEGSKA (reference sequence). CDR3 length: 13 amino acids. V gave up 1 base and J gave up 2 bases, with 6 bases separating them. CDR3 DNA: TGCAGTGCTAGAGGGGTGGGCAATCAGCCCCAGCATTTT. It is translated as CSARGVGNQPQHF.

The J gene is TRBJ2-5, the V gene TRBV20-1, with TRBD2 matching over 11 bases. CDR3 size: 19 residues. The germline V gene encodes CDR1 DFQATT and CDR2 SNEGSKA (reference sequence). With V trimmed by 2 bases and J by 3 bases, 17 bases remained unmatched. The CDR3 DNA follows: TGCAGTGCTAGATACGCGCCGCAGACTAGCGGGGTATATAAAGAGACCCAGTACTTC. The encoded protein is CSARYAPQTSGVYKETQYF.

This clonotype was seen only a few times. As DNA, the CDR3 is TGTGCCACCAGCAGAGATAGGGCCAGGACTAACTATGGCTACACCTTC. Translation gives CATSRDRARTNYGYTF. This chain uses TRBV15 with TRBJ1-2; D is unresolved. From germline, CDR1 is LNHNV and CDR2 YYDKDF (reference sequence). With 0 bases removed from V and 0 bases from J, the gap between germline ends came to 11 bases. There are 16 residues in the CDR3. Supplemented by reference TRBV15 and TRBJ1-2, the full variable domain reads DAMVIQNPRYQVTQFGKPVTLSCSQTLNHNVMYWYQQKSSQAPKLLFHYYDKDFNNEADTPDNFQSRRPNTSFCFLDIRSPGLGDTAMYLCATSRDRARTNYGYTFGSGTRLTVV.

This clonotype has at least ten counts. The V gene is TRBV29-1, the J gene TRBJ2-7, with 10 bases matching TRBD2. V was pared by 3 bases and J by 4 bases, with 3 bases of the junction left unmatched. Germline V gene sequence: CDR1 SQVTM, CDR2 ANQGSEA. This CDR3 is built from 13 residues. CDR3 sequence reads: CSVDGLAEYEQYF. The CDR3 DNA reads as TGCAGCGTTGATGGACTAGCGGAGTACGAGCAGTACTTC.

There are many counts of this clonotype. The germline gene is not matched at one end of the junction; a read error may be the cause. The genes are TRBV29-1 and TRBJ1-3; D remains unclear. Germline assignment: CDR1 SQVTM and CDR2 ANQGSEA. This CDR3 comprises 11 residues. The CDR3 is CSVENGDTIYF. The CDR3 DNA reads as TGCAGCGTTGAGAATGGAGACACCATATATTTT.

The V gene is TRBV7-9, the J gene TRBJ2-5; 12 bases line up with TRBD1. Unmatched junction bases numbered 12, after V lost 6 bases and J lost 4 bases. The CDR3 contains 17 residues. The V gene's germline CDR1 is SEHNR and CDR2 FQNEAQ (reference sequence). The CDR3 sequence is CASSDRHGTGGGETQYF. The CDR3, as DNA: TGTGCCAGCAGTGACAGGCATGGGACAGGGGGCGGAGAGACCCAGTACTTC.